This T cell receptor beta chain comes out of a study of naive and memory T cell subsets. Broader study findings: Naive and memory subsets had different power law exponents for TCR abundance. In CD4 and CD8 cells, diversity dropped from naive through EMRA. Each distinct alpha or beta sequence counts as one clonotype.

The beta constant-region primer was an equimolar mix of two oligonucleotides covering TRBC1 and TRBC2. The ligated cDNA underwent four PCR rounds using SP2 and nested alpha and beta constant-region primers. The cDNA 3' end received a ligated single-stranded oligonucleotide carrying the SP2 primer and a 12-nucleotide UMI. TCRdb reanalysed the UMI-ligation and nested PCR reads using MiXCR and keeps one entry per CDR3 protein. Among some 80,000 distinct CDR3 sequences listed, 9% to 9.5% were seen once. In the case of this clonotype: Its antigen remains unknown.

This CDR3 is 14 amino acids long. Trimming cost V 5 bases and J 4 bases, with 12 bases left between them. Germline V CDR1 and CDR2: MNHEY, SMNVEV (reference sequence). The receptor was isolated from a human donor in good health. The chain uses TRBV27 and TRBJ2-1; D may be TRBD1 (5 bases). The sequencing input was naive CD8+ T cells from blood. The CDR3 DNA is TGTGCCAGCAGTCCCTCGGACAATTACAATGAGCAGTTCTTC. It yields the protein CASSPSDNYNEQFF.